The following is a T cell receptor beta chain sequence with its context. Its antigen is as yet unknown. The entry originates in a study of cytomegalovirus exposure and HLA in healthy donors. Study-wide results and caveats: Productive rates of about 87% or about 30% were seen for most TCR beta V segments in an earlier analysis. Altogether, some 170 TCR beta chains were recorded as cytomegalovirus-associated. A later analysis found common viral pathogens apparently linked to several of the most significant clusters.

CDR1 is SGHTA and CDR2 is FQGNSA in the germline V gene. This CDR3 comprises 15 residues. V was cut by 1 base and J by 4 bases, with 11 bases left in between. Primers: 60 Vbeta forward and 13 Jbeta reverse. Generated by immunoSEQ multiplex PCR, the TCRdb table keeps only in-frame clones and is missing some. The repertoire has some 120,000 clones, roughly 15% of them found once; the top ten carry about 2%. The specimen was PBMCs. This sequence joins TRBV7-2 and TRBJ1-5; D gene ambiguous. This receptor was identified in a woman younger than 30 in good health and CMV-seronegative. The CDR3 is CASSLDGGGNQPQHF. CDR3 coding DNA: TGTGCCAGCAGCTTAGATGGCGGTGGGAATCAGCCCCAGCATTTT.